This is a list of T cell receptor beta chains from one sample in a study of immune evolution from preneoplasia to lung adenocarcinoma. Assay used: immunoSEQ multiplex PCR; TCRdb lists only in-frame clones, some missing. The profile shows around 21,000 clones, over 70% of them singletons. The sample comprised FFPE invasive lung adenocarcinoma tissue. The receptors originated from a person between 55 and 70 years old with lung adenocarcinoma. The CDR3 runs from the conserved cysteine through the conserved F or W. D genes are given only for firm matches. Size is stated for part of the rows, as once, few or many counts, or as a class when the clone is expanded.

clone size,V gene,J gene,D gene,CDR3 DNA,CDR3 protein
NA,TRBV6-6,TRBJ2-2,NA,TGTGCCAGCAGTTTGGAGCTGTTTTTT,CASSLELFF
NA,TRBV5-1,TRBJ1-4,TRBD1,TGCGCCAGCAGCTTGGCAGGGACAGCTTATGAAAAACTGTTTTTT,CASSLAGTAYEKLFF
NA,TRBV18,TRBJ1-4,NA,TGTGCCAGCTCACCACCGGGACCACGAGGAGAAAAACTGTTTTTT,CASSPPGPRGEKLFF
NA,TRBV18,TRBJ1-5,TRBD1,TGTGCCAGCTCGCTAAATACAGGGGGCCAGCCCCAGCATTTT,CASSLNTGGQPQHF
NA,TRBV29-1,TRBJ2-3,NA,TGCAGCGTTACGTGGGGGATTGCGGGAGATACGCAGTATTTT,CSVTWGIAGDTQYF
few,TRBV4-2,TRBJ1-1,NA,TGTGCCAGCAGCCAAGGAACCGACAAATTAGAAGCTTTCTTT,CASSQGTDKLEAFF
NA,TRBV28,TRBJ2-7,NA,TGTGCCAGCAGTTTATTCAAGGGGGCCTACGAGCAGTACTTC,CASSLFKGAYEQYF
NA,TRBV2,TRBJ1-1,NA,TGTGCCAGCAGTTGGTCTGGTTTAGAAGCTTTCTTT,CASSWSGLEAFF
NA,TRBV27,TRBJ2-3,NA,TGTGCCAGCAGTTTATACCGTACAGATACGCAGTATTTT,CASSLYRTDTQYF
NA,TRBV4-1,TRBJ1-2,TRBD1,TGCGCCAGCAGCCAAGATAACAGGGGGCGATATGGCTACACCTTC,CASSQDNRGRYGYTF
few,TRBV28,TRBJ2-1,TRBD1,TGTGCCAGCATCATGGACAGGGGGCGAAATGAGCAGTTCTTC,CASIMDRGRNEQFF
NA,TRBV18,TRBJ1-2,NA,TGTGCCAGCTCACTCACTCCCAGCCCCCACTATGGCTACACCTTC,CASSLTPSPHYGYTF